This is a list of T cell receptor beta chains from one sample in a study of shared clonotypes between healthy human individuals. Libraries were prepared by immunoSEQ multiplex PCR; TCRdb keeps only in-frame clonotypes and omits some of them. The sample shows over 2 million clones, about 95% of them seen only once. Sequencing input: naive CD8+ T cells sorted from blood. All receptors derive from a man aged 18 to 35 in good health. CDR3s include the opening cysteine and the closing phenylalanine or tryptophan. Each record gives: D gene, V gene, J gene, clone size, CDR3 protein, CDR3 DNA. The D gene is left open where the match is weak. Where a row states a size, it is once, few, many or the class of an expanded clone; other rows omit it.

d_gene: -; v_gene: TRBV4-3; j_gene: TRBJ1-6; abundance: -; CDR3aa: CASSQGQFGGGSPLHF; CDR3nt: TGCGCCAGCAGCCAAGGTCAGTTCGGGGGCGGATCACCCCTCCACTTT
d_gene: -; v_gene: TRBV15; j_gene: TRBJ1-6; abundance: -; CDR3aa: CATSRDRFSPLHF; CDR3nt: TGTGCCACCAGCAGAGATCGATTCTCCCCCCTCCACTTT
d_gene: TRBD2; v_gene: TRBV7-9; j_gene: TRBJ2-3; abundance: -; CDR3aa: CASSSSSGDYTDTQYF; CDR3nt: TGTGCCAGCAGCTCTTCTAGCGGGGACTACACAGATACGCAGTATTTT
d_gene: TRBD2; v_gene: TRBV7-9; j_gene: TRBJ2-5; abundance: once; CDR3aa: CASSTSRGVKETQYF; CDR3nt: TGTGCCAGCAGCACAAGTCGGGGGGTGAAAGAGACCCAGTACTTC
d_gene: -; v_gene: TRBV5-4; j_gene: TRBJ2-1; abundance: once; CDR3aa: CASSLAGLGDPYNEQFF; CDR3nt: TGTGCCAGCAGCTTGGCAGGATTGGGGGACCCCTACAATGAGCAGTTCTTC
d_gene: TRBD2; v_gene: TRBV29-1; j_gene: TRBJ2-3; abundance: -; CDR3aa: CSAERETTDTQYF; CDR3nt: TGCAGCGCGGAGCGGGAGACCACAGATACGCAGTATTTT
d_gene: TRBD1; v_gene: TRBV7-9; j_gene: TRBJ1-1; abundance: -; CDR3aa: CASSFGDRVDEAFF; CDR3nt: TGTGCCAGCAGCTTTGGAGACAGGGTGGATGAAGCTTTCTTT
d_gene: -; v_gene: TRBV30; j_gene: TRBJ1-2; abundance: -; CDR3aa: CAWIPWTEPNYGYTF; CDR3nt: TGTGCCTGGATTCCCTGGACAGAGCCTAACTATGGCTACACCTTC
d_gene: -; v_gene: TRBV6-6; j_gene: TRBJ2-7; abundance: -; CDR3aa: CASSYDYEQYF; CDR3nt: TGTGCCAGCAGTTACGATTACGAGCAGTACTTC
d_gene: -; v_gene: TRBV10-3; j_gene: TRBJ1-1; abundance: -; CDR3aa: CAIGTLQGMNTEAFF; CDR3nt: TGTGCCATCGGAACCCTACAGGGAATGAACACTGAAGCTTTCTTT
d_gene: -; v_gene: TRBV27; j_gene: TRBJ1-4; abundance: -; CDR3aa: CASSPVRDTLREKLFF; CDR3nt: TGTGCCAGCAGCCCAGTGCGGGACACCCTCCGGGAAAAACTGTTTTTT
d_gene: TRBD2; v_gene: TRBV6-6; j_gene: TRBJ2-5; abundance: once; CDR3aa: CASSLWGGQETQYF; CDR3nt: TGTGCCAGCAGCTTATGGGGGGGGCAAGAGACCCAGTACTTC
d_gene: TRBD2; v_gene: TRBV11-2; j_gene: TRBJ2-3; abundance: once; CDR3aa: CASSFGGGFTDTQYF; CDR3nt: TGTGCCAGCAGCTTCGGCGGGGGGTTCACAGATACGCAGTATTTT
d_gene: TRBD2; v_gene: TRBV7-8; j_gene: TRBJ2-1; abundance: -; CDR3aa: CASSPAGGLAGRNEQFF; CDR3nt: TGTGCCAGCAGCCCCGCGGGGGGACTAGCGGGAAGGAATGAGCAGTTCTTC
d_gene: -; v_gene: TRBV30; j_gene: TRBJ2-6; abundance: -; CDR3aa: CAWNRRSEGANVLTF; CDR3nt: TGTGCCTGGAACCGCCGGTCCGAGGGGGCCAACGTCCTGACTTTC
d_gene: -; v_gene: TRBV5-6; j_gene: TRBJ2-7; abundance: -; CDR3aa: CASSTDRSYEQYF; CDR3nt: TGTGCCAGCAGCACAGACCGGAGCTACGAGCAGTACTTC
d_gene: TRBD2; v_gene: TRBV29-1; j_gene: TRBJ2-7; abundance: -; CDR3aa: CSVETSGGTYEQYF; CDR3nt: TGCAGCGTTGAGACTAGCGGGGGTACCTACGAGCAGTACTTC
d_gene: -; v_gene: TRBV5-1; j_gene: TRBJ2-5; abundance: -; CDR3aa: CAEASQETQYF; CDR3nt: TGCGCGGAAGCCAGTCAAGAGACCCAGTACTTC
d_gene: -; v_gene: TRBV29-1; j_gene: TRBJ2-7; abundance: -; CDR3aa: CSVAGRSSYEQYF; CDR3nt: TGCAGCGTTGCCGGCAGAAGCTCCTACGAGCAGTACTTC
d_gene: -; v_gene: TRBV14; j_gene: TRBJ2-7; abundance: -; CDR3aa: CASSQGTASSF; CDR3nt: TGTGCCAGCAGCCAAGGTACCGCATCGTCATTC
d_gene: TRBD2; v_gene: TRBV9; j_gene: TRBJ2-7; abundance: -; CDR3aa: CASSVESGDYYEQYF; CDR3nt: TGTGCCAGCAGCGTAGAGTCGGGGGACTACTACGAGCAGTACTTC
d_gene: -; v_gene: TRBV7-9; j_gene: TRBJ2-7; abundance: -; CDR3aa: CASSLAGDYEQYF; CDR3nt: TGTGCCAGCAGCTTAGCGGGAGACTACGAGCAGTACTTC
d_gene: TRBD2; v_gene: TRBV10-3; j_gene: TRBJ2-3; abundance: -; CDR3aa: CAISELAGRTDTQYF; CDR3nt: TGTGCCATCAGTGAGTTAGCGGGTCGCACAGATACGCAGTATTTT
d_gene: -; v_gene: TRBV4-1; j_gene: TRBJ1-2; abundance: -; CDR3aa: CASSQGQVYGYTF; CDR3nt: TGCGCCAGCAGCCAAGGACAGGTATATGGCTACACCTTC
d_gene: -; v_gene: TRBV5-1; j_gene: TRBJ1-2; abundance: -; CDR3aa: CTSSLDRGSYGYTF; CDR3nt: TGCACCAGCAGCTTGGATCGGGGATCCTATGGCTACACCTTC
d_gene: -; v_gene: TRBV5-8; j_gene: TRBJ1-5; abundance: -; CDR3aa: CASSLGGRNQPQHF; CDR3nt: TGTGCCAGCAGCTTGGGGGGACGGAATCAGCCCCAGCATTTT
d_gene: -; v_gene: TRBV13; j_gene: TRBJ1-1; abundance: -; CDR3aa: CASSPREEVNTEAFF; CDR3nt: TGTGCCAGCAGCCCCCGTGAAGAAGTGAACACTGAAGCTTTCTTT
d_gene: -; v_gene: TRBV6-1; j_gene: TRBJ1-2; abundance: -; CDR3aa: CASSVRDTEKLFYGYTF; CDR3nt: TGTGCCAGCAGTGTCCGGGACACGGAAAAACTTTTTTATGGCTACACCTTC
d_gene: -; v_gene: TRBV7-3; j_gene: TRBJ2-7; abundance: -; CDR3aa: CASSLGVGYEQYF; CDR3nt: TGTGCCAGCAGCTTAGGCGTCGGCTACGAGCAGTACTTC
d_gene: TRBD1; v_gene: TRBV23-1; j_gene: TRBJ1-5; abundance: -; CDR3aa: CASHHEDRGSNQPQHF; CDR3nt: TGCGCCAGCCACCATGAGGACAGGGGGAGCAATCAGCCCCAGCATTTT
d_gene: -; v_gene: TRBV10-2; j_gene: TRBJ2-3; abundance: -; CDR3aa: CASSEVGGTDTQYF; CDR3nt: TGCGCCAGCAGTGAGGTGGGGGGCACAGATACGCAGTATTTT
d_gene: TRBD2; v_gene: TRBV11-2; j_gene: TRBJ2-1; abundance: -; CDR3aa: CASSLARTSLFNEQFF; CDR3nt: TGTGCCAGCAGCTTAGCTAGGACTAGTCTATTCAATGAGCAGTTCTTC
d_gene: -; v_gene: TRBV27; j_gene: TRBJ1-2; abundance: once; CDR3aa: CASSPGLPKDYGYTF; CDR3nt: TGTGCCAGCAGTCCCGGGCTACCAAAGGACTATGGCTACACCTTC
d_gene: -; v_gene: TRBV11-2; j_gene: TRBJ2-7; abundance: -; CDR3aa: CASSPREFGYYEQYF; CDR3nt: TGTGCCAGCAGCCCCCGGGAATTTGGCTACTACGAGCAGTACTTC
d_gene: -; v_gene: TRBV2; j_gene: TRBJ2-7; abundance: -; CDR3aa: CASSEAVSQLGEYF; CDR3nt: TGTGCCAGCAGTGAAGCGGTATCTCAACTGGGGGAGTACTTC
d_gene: TRBD1; v_gene: TRBV28; j_gene: TRBJ2-3; abundance: -; CDR3aa: CASSSRTGGDTQYF; CDR3nt: TGTGCCAGCAGTTCAAGGACAGGGGGAGATACGCAGTATTTT
d_gene: -; v_gene: TRBV5-4; j_gene: TRBJ2-1; abundance: -; CDR3aa: CASSLRLYNEQFF; CDR3nt: TGTGCCAGCAGCTTAAGACTGTACAATGAGCAGTTCTTC
d_gene: -; v_gene: TRBV27; j_gene: TRBJ1-2; abundance: -; CDR3aa: CASSPLPSVYGYTF; CDR3nt: TGTGCCAGCAGCCCGTTACCTTCGGTCTATGGCTACACCTTC
d_gene: TRBD1; v_gene: TRBV9; j_gene: TRBJ1-3; abundance: -; CDR3aa: CASSPDRAAGNTIYF; CDR3nt: TGTGCCAGCAGCCCGGACAGGGCGGCTGGAAACACCATATATTTT
d_gene: TRBD1; v_gene: TRBV9; j_gene: TRBJ2-7; abundance: -; CDR3aa: CASSVGAGGGYEQYF; CDR3nt: TGTGCCAGCAGCGTAGGAGCAGGGGGCGGCTACGAGCAGTACTTC
d_gene: -; v_gene: TRBV27; j_gene: TRBJ2-7; abundance: -; CDR3aa: CASSFRGTYEQYF; CDR3nt: TGTGCCAGCAGTTTCCGGGGGACCTACGAGCAGTACTTC
d_gene: -; v_gene: TRBV15; j_gene: TRBJ1-5; abundance: -; CDR3aa: CATSLGPPSSNQPQHF; CDR3nt: TGTGCCACCAGCCTCGGGCCCCCCTCTAGCAATCAGCCCCAGCATTTT